This T cell receptor (beta chain) was sequenced in a study of lymphopenia after photon versus proton radiotherapy. The method was immunoSEQ multiplex PCR; TCRdb's version includes in-frame clones alone and lacks a portion of them. The sample contains roughly 6,500 clones, approximately 93% of which appear only once. The germline V and J ends were trimmed by 2 bases and 2 bases, with 12 bases remaining between them. This CDR3 is built from 15 residues. Germline CDR1 and CDR2: SGHNT and YYREEE (reference sequence). The sample in question was peripheral blood, obtained from a patient treated with photon-based radiotherapy. The V call is TRBV5-4, the J call TRBJ2-3; tentatively, D is TRBD1 or TRBD2 (6 bases each). The TCR comes from a man between 60 and 75 years old with cholangiocarcinoma. CDR3 coding DNA: TGTGCCAGCAGCTTCTTAGGGGGGACCACAGATACGCAGTATTTT. It codes for CASSFLGGTTDTQYF. Complete variable domain (other parts from reference TRBV5-4 and TRBJ2-3): ETGVTQSPTHLIKTRGQQVTLRCSSQSGHNTVSWYQQALGQGPQFIFQYYREEENGRGNFPPRFSGLQFPNYSSELNVNALELDDSALYLCASSFLGGTTDTQYFGPGTRLTVL.